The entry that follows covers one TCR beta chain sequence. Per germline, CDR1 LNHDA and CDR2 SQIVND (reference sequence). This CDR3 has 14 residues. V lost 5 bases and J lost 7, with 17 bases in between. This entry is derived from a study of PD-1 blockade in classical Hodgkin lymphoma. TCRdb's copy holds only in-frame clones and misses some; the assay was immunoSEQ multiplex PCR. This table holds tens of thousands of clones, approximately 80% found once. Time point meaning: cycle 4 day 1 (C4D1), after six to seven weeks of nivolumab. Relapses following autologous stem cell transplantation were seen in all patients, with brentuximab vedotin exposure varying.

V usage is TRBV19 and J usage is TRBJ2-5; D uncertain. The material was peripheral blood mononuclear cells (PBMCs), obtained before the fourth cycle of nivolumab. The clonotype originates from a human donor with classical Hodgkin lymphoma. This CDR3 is CASSPKSGLGTQYF. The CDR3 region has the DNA TGTGCCAGTAGTCCGAAGTCTGGGTTGGGGACCCAGTACTTC.